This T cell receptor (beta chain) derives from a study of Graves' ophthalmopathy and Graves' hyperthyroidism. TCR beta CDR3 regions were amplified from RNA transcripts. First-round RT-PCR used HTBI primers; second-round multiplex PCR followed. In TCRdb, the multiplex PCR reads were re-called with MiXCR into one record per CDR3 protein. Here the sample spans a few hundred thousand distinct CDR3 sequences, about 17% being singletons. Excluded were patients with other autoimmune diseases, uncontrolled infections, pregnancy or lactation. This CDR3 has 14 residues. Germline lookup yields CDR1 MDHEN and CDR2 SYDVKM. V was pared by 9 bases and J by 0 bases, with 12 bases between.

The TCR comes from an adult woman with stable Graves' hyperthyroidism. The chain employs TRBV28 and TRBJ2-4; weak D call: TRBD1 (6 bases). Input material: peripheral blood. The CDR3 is CASKTGIAKNIQYF. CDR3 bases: TGTGCCAGTAAAACAGGGATAGCCAAAAACATTCAGTACTTC. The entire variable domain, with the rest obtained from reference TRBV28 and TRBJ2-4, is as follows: DVKVTQSSRYLVKRTGEKVFLECVQDMDHENMFWYRQDPGLGLRLIYFSYDVKMKEKGDIPEGYSVSREKKERFSLILESASTNQTSMYLCASKTGIAKNIQYFGAGTRLSVL.